Here is one T cell receptor (beta chain) with its context. Its antigen is not known. Germline V CDR1 and CDR2: MNHNS, SASEGT. V was cut by 5 bases and J by 3 bases, with 14 bases left in between. This CDR3 has 15 residues. This entry belongs to a study of shared clonotypes between healthy human individuals. Deep-level running was used for the assay. Assay used: immunoSEQ multiplex PCR; TCRdb lists only in-frame clones, some missing. The table lists some 1.5 million clones, more than 95% of them singletons, with roughly 1.2% in the top ten. The study, taken as a whole, reports: Relative to clonotypes present in all four donors, those not shared had lower generation probabilities.

The receptor comes from a man aged 25 to 40 in good health. Specimen: naive CD4+ T cells sorted from blood. Subset indicated: CD45RA+ positively selected. V and J are TRBV6-1 and TRBJ1-3, with unresolved D. The DNA of the CDR3 is TGTGCCAGCAGTTCCGGTGGTGTCGGTGGAAACACCATATATTTT. Its translation: CASSSGGVGGNTIYF.